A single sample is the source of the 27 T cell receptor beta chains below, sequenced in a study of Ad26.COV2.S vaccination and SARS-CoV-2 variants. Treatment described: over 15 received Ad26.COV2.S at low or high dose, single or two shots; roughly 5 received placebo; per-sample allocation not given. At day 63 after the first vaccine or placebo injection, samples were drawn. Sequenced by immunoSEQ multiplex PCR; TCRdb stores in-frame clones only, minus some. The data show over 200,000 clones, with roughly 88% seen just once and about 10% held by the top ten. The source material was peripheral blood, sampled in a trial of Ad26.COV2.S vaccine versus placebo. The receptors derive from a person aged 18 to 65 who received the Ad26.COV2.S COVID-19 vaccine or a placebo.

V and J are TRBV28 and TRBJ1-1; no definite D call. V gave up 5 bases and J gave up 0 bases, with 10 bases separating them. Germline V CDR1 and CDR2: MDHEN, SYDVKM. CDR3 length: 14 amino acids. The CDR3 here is CASSPVDMNTEAFF. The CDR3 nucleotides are TGTGCCAGCAGTCCGGTGGATATGAACACTGAAGCTTTCTTT. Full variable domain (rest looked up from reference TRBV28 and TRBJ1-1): DVKVTQSSRYLVKRTGEKVFLECVQDMDHENMFWYRQDPGLGLRLIYFSYDVKMKEKGDIPEGYSVSREKKERFSLILESASTNQTSMYLCASSPVDMNTEAFFGQGTRLTVV.

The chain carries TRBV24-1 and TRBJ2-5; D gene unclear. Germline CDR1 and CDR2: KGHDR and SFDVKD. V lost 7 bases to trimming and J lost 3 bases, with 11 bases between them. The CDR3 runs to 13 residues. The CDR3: CATRTDGEETQYF. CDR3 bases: TGTGCCACCAGGACGGACGGCGAAGAGACCCAGTACTTC.

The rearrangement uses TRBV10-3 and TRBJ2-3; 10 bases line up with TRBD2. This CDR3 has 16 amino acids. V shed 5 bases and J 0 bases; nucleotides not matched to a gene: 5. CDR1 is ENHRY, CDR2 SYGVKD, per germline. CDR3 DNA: TGTGCCATCAGTAACCTAGCGGGGGCTAGCACAGATACGCAGTATTTT. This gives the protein CAISNLAGASTDTQYF.

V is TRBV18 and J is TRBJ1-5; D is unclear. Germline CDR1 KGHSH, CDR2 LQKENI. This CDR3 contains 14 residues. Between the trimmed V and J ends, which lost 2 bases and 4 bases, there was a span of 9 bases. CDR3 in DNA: TGTGCCAGCTCACCAACACTTGGGAATCAGCCCCAGCATTTT. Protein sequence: CASSPTLGNQPQHF.

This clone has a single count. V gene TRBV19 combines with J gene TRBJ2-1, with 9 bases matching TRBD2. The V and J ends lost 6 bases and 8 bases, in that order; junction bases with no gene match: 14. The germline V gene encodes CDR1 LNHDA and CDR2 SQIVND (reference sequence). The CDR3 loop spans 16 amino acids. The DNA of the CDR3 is TGTGCCAGTAGAGGTGGAGGCGGGAGGGCCGTAGATGAGCAGTTCTTC. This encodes CASRGGGGRAVDEQFF.

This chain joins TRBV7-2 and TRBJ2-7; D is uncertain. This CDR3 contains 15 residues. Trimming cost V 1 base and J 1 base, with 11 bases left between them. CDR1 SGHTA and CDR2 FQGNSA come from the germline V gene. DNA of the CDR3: TGTGCCAGCAGCTTAGACCACACTGAGTCCTACGAGCAGTACTTC. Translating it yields CASSLDHTESYEQYF.

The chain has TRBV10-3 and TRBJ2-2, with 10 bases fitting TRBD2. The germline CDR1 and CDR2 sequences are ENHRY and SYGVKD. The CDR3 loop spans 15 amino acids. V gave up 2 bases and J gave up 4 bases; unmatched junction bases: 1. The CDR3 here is CAISETSGTTGELFF. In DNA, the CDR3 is TGTGCCATCAGTGAGACTAGCGGGACCACCGGGGAGCTGTTTTTT.

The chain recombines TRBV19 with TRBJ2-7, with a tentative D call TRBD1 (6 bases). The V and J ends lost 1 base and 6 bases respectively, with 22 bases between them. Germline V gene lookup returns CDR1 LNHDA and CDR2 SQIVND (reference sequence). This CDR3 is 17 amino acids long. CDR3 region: CASSIAIQGRFWTEQYF. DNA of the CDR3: TGTGCCAGTAGTATAGCGATACAGGGTAGGTTCTGGACCGAGCAGTACTTC.

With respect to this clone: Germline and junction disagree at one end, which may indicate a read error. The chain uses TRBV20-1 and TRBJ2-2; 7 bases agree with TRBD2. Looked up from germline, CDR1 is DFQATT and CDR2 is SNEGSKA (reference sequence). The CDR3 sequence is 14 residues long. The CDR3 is CSASKAGITGELVF. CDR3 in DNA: TGCAGTGCTAGTAAAGCGGGAATCACCGGGGAGCTGGTTTTT.

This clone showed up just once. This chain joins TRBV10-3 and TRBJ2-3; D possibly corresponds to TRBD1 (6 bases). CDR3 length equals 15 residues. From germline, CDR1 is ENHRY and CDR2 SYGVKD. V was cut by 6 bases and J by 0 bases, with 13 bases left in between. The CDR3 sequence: CAIRGQSSSTDTQYF. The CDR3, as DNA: TGTGCCATCAGAGGACAGTCGTCTAGCACAGATACGCAGTATTTT.

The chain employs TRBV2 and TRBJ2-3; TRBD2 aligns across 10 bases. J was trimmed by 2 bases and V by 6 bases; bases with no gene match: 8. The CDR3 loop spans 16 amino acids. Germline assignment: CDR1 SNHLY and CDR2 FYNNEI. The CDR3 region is CASSYFGTSDTDTQYF. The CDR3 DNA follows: TGTGCCAGCAGCTACTTCGGGACTAGCGACACAGATACGCAGTATTTT.

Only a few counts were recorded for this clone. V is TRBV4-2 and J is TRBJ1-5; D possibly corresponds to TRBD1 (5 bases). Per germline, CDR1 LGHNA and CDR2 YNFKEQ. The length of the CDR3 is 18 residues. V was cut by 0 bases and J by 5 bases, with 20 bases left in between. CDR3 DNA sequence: TGTGCCAGCAGCCAAGACAGGGCATCCGGAGTAGCCTATCAGCCCCAGCATTTT. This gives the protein CASSQDRASGVAYQPQHF.

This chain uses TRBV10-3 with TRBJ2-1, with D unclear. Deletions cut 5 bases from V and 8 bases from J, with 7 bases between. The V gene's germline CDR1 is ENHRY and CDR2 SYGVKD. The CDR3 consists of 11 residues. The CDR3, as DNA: TGTGCCATCAGTCCAAAGGATGAGCAGTTCTTC. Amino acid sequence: CAISPKDEQFF.

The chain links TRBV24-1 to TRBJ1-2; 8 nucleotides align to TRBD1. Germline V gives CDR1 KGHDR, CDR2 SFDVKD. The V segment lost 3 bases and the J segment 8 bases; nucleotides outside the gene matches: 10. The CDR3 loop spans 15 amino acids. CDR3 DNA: TGTGCCACCAGTGATCCCGGGACAGGTCAAGGAGGCTACACCTTC. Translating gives CATSDPGTGQGGYTF.

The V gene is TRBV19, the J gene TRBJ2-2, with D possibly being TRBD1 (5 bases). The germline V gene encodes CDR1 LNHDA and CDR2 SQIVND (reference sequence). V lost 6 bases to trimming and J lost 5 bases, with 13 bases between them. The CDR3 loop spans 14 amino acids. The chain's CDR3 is CASSRARVTGELFF. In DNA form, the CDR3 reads TGTGCCAGTAGCCGGGCCAGGGTGACCGGGGAGCTGTTTTTT.

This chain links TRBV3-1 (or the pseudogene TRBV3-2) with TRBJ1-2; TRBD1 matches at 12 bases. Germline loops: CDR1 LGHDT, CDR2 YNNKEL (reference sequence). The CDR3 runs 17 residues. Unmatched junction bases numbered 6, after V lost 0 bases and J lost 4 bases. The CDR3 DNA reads TGTGCCAGCAGCCAAGATCGGGGGACAGGGGGCACCTATGGCTACACCTTC. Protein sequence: CASSQDRGTGGTYGYTF.

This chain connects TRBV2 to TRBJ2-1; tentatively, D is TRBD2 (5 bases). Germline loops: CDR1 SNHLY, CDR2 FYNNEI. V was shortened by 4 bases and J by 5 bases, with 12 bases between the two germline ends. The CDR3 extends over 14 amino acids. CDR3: CASSALSGNNEQFF. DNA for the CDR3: TGTGCCAGCAGTGCTCTCTCCGGGAACAATGAGCAGTTCTTC.

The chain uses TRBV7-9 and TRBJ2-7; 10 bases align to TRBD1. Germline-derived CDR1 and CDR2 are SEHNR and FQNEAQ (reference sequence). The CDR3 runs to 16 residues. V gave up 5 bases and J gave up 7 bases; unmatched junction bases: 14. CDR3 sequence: CASSGPPGQGLEEQYF. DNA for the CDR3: TGTGCCAGCAGCGGACCCCCGGGACAGGGGTTAGAAGAGCAGTACTTC.

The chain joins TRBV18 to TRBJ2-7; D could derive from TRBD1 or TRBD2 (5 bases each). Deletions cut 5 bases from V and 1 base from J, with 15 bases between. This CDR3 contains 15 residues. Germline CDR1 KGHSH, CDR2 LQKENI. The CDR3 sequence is CASSVNRDGSYEQYF. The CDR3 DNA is TGTGCCAGCTCAGTCAACCGGGACGGGTCCTACGAGCAGTACTTC.

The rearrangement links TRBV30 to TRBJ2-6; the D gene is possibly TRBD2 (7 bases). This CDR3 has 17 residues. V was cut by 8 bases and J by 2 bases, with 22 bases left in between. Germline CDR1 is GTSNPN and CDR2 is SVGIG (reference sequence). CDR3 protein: CAQGRGAKHTGANVLTF. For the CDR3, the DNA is TGTGCCCAGGGCCGGGGGGCTAAACATACTGGGGCCAACGTCCTGACTTTC. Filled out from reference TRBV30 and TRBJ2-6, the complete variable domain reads SQTIHQWPATLVQPVGSPLSLECTVEGTSNPNLYWYRQAAGRGLQLLFYSVGIGQISSEVPQNLSASRPQDRQFILSSKKLLLSDSGFYLCAQGRGAKHTGANVLTFGAGSRLTVL.

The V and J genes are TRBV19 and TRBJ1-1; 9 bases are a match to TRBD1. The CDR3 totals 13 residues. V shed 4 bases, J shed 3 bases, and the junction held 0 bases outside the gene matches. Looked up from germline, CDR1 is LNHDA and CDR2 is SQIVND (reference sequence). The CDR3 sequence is CASSRTGDTEAFF. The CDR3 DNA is TGTGCCAGTAGTAGGACAGGGGACACTGAAGCTTTCTTT.

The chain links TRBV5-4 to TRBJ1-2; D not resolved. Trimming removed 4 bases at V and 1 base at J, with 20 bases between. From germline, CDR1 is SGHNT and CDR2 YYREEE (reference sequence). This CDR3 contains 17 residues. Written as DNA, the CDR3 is TGTGCCAGCAGCAATCCTGCACTCATCCGGGTTAACTATGGCTACACCTTC. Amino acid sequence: CASSNPALIRVNYGYTF.

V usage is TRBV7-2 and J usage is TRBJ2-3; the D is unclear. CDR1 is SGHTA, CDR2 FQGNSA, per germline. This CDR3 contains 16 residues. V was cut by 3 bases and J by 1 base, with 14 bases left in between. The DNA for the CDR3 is TGTGCCAGCAGCTTCAACAAAGTTCTACGCACAGATACGCAGTATTTT. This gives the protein CASSFNKVLRTDTQYF.

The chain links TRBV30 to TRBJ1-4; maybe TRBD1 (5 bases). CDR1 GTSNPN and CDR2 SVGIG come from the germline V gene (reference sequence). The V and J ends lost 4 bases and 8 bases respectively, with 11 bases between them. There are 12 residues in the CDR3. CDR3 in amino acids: CAWTGGEEKLFF. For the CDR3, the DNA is TGTGCCTGGACTGGGGGTGAAGAAAAACTGTTTTTT. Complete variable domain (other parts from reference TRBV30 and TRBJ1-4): SQTIHQWPATLVQPVGSPLSLECTVEGTSNPNLYWYRQAAGRGLQLLFYSVGIGQISSEVPQNLSASRPQDRQFILSSKKLLLSDSGFYLCAWTGGEEKLFFGSGTQLSVL.

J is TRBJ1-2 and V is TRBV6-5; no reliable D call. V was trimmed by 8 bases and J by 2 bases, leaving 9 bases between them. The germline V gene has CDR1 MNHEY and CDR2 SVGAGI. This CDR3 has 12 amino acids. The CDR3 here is CASRPGNYGYTF. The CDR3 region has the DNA TGTGCCAGCCGGCCAGGAAACTATGGCTACACCTTC.

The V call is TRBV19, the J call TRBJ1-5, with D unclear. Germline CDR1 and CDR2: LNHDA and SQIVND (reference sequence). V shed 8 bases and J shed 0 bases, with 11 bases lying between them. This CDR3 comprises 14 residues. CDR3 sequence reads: CASRAGSSNQPQHF. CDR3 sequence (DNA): TGTGCCAGTCGGGCAGGCAGTAGCAATCAGCCCCAGCATTTT.

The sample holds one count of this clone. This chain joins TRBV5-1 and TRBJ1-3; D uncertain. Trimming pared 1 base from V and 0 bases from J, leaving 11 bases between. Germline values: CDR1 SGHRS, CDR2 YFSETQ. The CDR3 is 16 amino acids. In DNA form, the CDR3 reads TGCGCCAGCAGCTTGTCTGGGGATCCCTCTGGAAACACCATATATTTT. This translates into CASSLSGDPSGNTIYF.